The clone carrying this TCR beta chain was observed at least ten times. Its cognate antigen is unknown. The record originates from a study of regulatory T cells in long-lasting Graves disease. Study-level results: Persistent Graves' patients showed reduced TCR diversity versus newly diagnosed patients.

Time point given: newly diagnosed GD, antithyroid drugs for less than 3 months. Generation of the TCR library employed RNA extracted from PBMCs. Xi'an, China, was home to the endocrinology department that provided patients. Building the TCR beta libraries relied on iRepertoire HTBI primers, and CDR3 regions underwent Arm-PCR. Each CDR3 protein is one row after TCRdb ran MiXCR on the multiplex PCR reads. This table has under 300,000 distinct CDR3 sequences, 15% to 20% appearing once. The CDR3 consists of 16 residues. Germline CDR1 and CDR2: LGHDT and YNNKEL (reference sequence). Trimming took 1 base from V and 3 from J; bases not matched to a gene: 6.

This TCR derives from a female donor with Graves disease. Sequenced here: peripheral blood mononuclear cells (PBMCs), sampled at new diagnosis, from a patient treated with antithyroid drugs. The chain joins TRBV3-1 to TRBJ2-5; the match to TRBD2 covers 9 bases. The CDR3 loop is CASSQVRQRGEETQYF. In DNA form, the CDR3 reads TGTGCCAGCAGCCAAGTTCGGCAGCGGGGGGAAGAGACCCAGTACTTC.